Sequencing of this T cell receptor (beta chain) was carried out in a study of shared clonotypes between healthy human individuals. About the study: Aged 18 to 49, the donors were a couple of women and a few men.

In regard to this clone: Its antigen is still unknown.

CD8 cells classed as naive were CD45RO-negative and positively selected for CCR7, excluding terminally differentiated effector memory CD45RA+ cells. Clones were read by immunoSEQ multiplex PCR, and TCRdb kept only the in-frame ones, dropping some. The data contain around 2,100,000 clones, about 95% of them singletons. General study results and limits: Naive subsets tended to show greater estimated richness than memory subsets. Only blood was sampled; tissue repertoires likely differ. The study drew on few donors, limiting represented genetic and exposure-history diversity.

V gave up 2 bases and J gave up 6 bases, with 11 bases separating them. This CDR3 contains 13 residues. Germline lookup yields CDR1 SGHDT and CDR2 YYEEEE. This clonotype was obtained from a man aged 18 to 30 in good health. The V call is TRBV5-6, the J call TRBJ1-1; D perhaps matches TRBD1 (6 bases). Sequencing input: naive CD8+ T cells sorted from blood. The CDR3 here is CASSFGRGAEAFF. The CDR3 DNA follows: TGTGCCAGCAGCTTCGGTAGGGGGGCTGAAGCTTTCTTT.